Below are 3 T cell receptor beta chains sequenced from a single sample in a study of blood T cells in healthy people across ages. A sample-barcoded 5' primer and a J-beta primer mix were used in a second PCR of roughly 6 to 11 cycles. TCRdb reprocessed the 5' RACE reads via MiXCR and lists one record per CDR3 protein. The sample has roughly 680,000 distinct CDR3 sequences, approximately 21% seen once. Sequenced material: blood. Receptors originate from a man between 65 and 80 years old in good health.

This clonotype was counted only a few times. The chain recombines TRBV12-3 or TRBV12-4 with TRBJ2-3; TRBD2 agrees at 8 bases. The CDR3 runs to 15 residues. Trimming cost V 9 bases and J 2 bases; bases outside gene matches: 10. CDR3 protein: CASRLALNHTDTQYF. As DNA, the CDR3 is TGTGCCAGTAGACTAGCGCTTAACCACACAGATACGCAGTATTTT.

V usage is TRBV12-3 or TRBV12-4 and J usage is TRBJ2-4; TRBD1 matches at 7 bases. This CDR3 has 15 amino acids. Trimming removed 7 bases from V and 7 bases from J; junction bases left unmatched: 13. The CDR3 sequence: CASTPSGRGWNIQYF. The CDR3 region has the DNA TGTGCCAGCACTCCGTCGGGCAGGGGGTGGAACATTCAGTACTTC.

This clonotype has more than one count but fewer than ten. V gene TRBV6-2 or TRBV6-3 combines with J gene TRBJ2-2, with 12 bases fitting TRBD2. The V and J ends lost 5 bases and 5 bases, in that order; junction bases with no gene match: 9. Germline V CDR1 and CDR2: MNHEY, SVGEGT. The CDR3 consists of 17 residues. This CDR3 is CASSLQTSGRGTGELFF. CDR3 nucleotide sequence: TGTGCCAGCAGTCTGCAGACTAGCGGGAGAGGAACCGGGGAGCTGTTTTTT.